This T cell receptor (beta chain) was identified in a study of blood T cell repertoires in COVID-19. This CDR3 has 13 residues. CDR1 is SGHTA, CDR2 FQGNSA, per germline. Trimming took 4 bases from V and 6 from J; bases not matched to a gene: 6. The protocol was immunoSEQ multiplex PCR, while the TCRdb copy is restricted to in-frame clones and leaves out a portion. The sample records 75,000 to 100,000 clones, around four fifths being singletons. This receptor was obtained from a human donor in a cohort sampled during active COVID-19. The specimen was peripheral blood. The V call is TRBV7-2, the J call TRBJ2-7; 7 bases agree with TRBD2. CDR3 coding DNA: TGTGCCAGCAGCTGGCGGGAGCTTGGCGAGCAGTACTTC. Protein sequence: CASSWRELGEQYF.